This T cell receptor beta chain came from a study of PD-1 blockade in classical Hodgkin lymphoma (dated by TCRdb to 2019 to 2021). In terms of the full investigation: Nivolumab dosing was 3 mg/kg intravenously every 2 weeks, continuing until either disease progression or unacceptable toxicity. A peripheral blood immune signature of response to PD-1 blockade in classical Hodgkin lymphoma was defined using TCR beta sequencing and CyTOF. General conclusions and limits of the study: Trial patients with a complete response had baseline diversity similar to that of newly diagnosed patients, while partial responders and progressors had significantly lower diversity. The study was restricted to a single clinical trial cohort, and the causes of repertoire differences, possibly disease activity or prior therapy, were left undefined. Lower diversity was seen in patients whose nivolumab began less than 1 year after ASCT, and these patients were left out of later analyses so that immune reconstitution would not confound the results. CD4+ but not CD8+ TCR diversity rose significantly by C4D1 (p=0.0027 vs p=0.16), most apparent in complete responders (p=0.02). Newly diagnosed patients were reported to have lower baseline TCR diversity than healthy donors, and relapsed/refractory patients were reported to have lower baseline TCR diversity still.

In this sample, this clone turned up once. The specificity of this receptor is unknown. The input lacks base qualities; no much larger clone sits a single base away. Trimming removed 5 bases from V and 2 bases from J, leaving 13 bases between the germline ends. The CDR3, from cysteine to phenylalanine, totals 14 residues. CDR3 DNA is the only sequence kept; it has 42 bases, read in frame from the first base. CDR1 and CDR2, per the germline V gene (reference sequence), are MNHEY and SMNVEV. Genomic DNA was extracted with the Qiagen DNeasy kit from unsorted PBMCs and from negatively selected CD4+ and CD8+ fractions. Amplification of TCR beta CDR3 regions was done by immunoSEQ multiplex PCR with primers that anneal to V and J segments. A synthetic immune receptor repertoire was used to minimize amplification bias, and any remaining bias was removed computationally after sequencing. In the paper's pipeline: Custom Python scripts were used to quantify repertoire diversity as the Shannon entropy index. The unsorted, CD4+ and CD8+ repertoires were each analyzed separately, with the exception of combined analyses, where CD4+ and CD8+ sequences were merged in silico. A clone was considered expanded if an increase in frequency of at least 2-fold after treatment relative to C1D1 was found, and a pseudocount of 0.5 was applied to clones undetected at baseline. Clones with 0 or 1 copy at C1D1 were defined as singleton clones, while clones with 2 or more copies were defined as non-singleton clones. Clones expanded in unsorted samples were labelled as CD4+, CD8+ or unknown by matching protein sequences in sorted samples from the same patient. Wilcoxon tests on paired samples were used to test changes in diversity from C1D1 to C4D1. TCRdb's version of the immuneACCESS table is confined to in-frame rearrangements and falls short of the full clone set. An unresolved V gene accounts for under half of the shortfall where checked; the remainder is of unknown origin. V and J calls and clone size are given by that table; D and trimming were obtained from the DNA. The sample has around 150,000 clones on record, approximately 81% of them singletons. The ten largest clones take up about 9.3% of the sample.

According to the study, the label for this sample's time point signals: cycle 2 day 1 (C2D1) of nivolumab. All trial patients had relapsed after autologous stem cell transplantation, with cohorts A, B and C differing in prior brentuximab vedotin exposure. The trial cohort was composed of 55 to 65 patients with relapsed/refractory classical Hodgkin lymphoma, for whom complete response, partial response or progressive disease was recorded as best overall response. In the multi-cohort phase II CheckMate 205 trial, trial patients received single-agent nivolumab. An independent review committee assessed best overall response by applying the 2007 International Working Group response criteria. Trial PBMCs were collected just before the start of nivolumab (C1D1) and during therapy at cycle 2 day 1 and cycle 4 day 1. After peripheral blood was drawn into 8 mL Vacutainer Cell Preparation Tubes, PBMCs were isolated by centrifugation and then cryopreserved.

The rearrangement combines TRBV27 with TRBJ2-7; confidence is insufficient to name the D gene. This material consisted of peripheral blood mononuclear cells (PBMCs), taken before the second cycle of nivolumab. This TCR came from a human donor with classical Hodgkin lymphoma. The bases read TGTGCCAGCAGTCCCCCCCGTCGGACCTACGAGCAGTACTTC. Translation gives CASSPPRRTYEQYF.